What follows are 20 T cell receptor beta chains derived from one specimen sequenced in a study of shared clonotypes between healthy human individuals. TCRdb keeps only in-frame clones here, not all; method: immunoSEQ multiplex PCR. The sample has fewer than 1.4 million clones, approximately 80% seen once. Sequencing was done on a sample of memory CD4+ T cells from PBMCs. Regarding subset: CD45RA-negative fraction. The receptors were sampled from a man between 18 and 29 years old in good health. Some clones in this sample may be carry-over from other donors' samples.

The chain employs TRBV28 and TRBJ2-7; D remains unclear. V was cut by 9 bases and J by 9 bases, with 21 bases left in between. The CDR3 loop spans 13 amino acids. The V gene's germline CDR1 is MDHEN and CDR2 SYDVKM. CDR3 DNA sequence: TGTGCCAGTCAAAATGGTCACAAGTTAGGGCAGTACTTC. Translated: CASQNGHKLGQYF.

With regard to this clone: It may be a read error: a sequence one base away is much more abundant. The chain employs TRBV6-5 and TRBJ1-1; TRBD1 agrees at 8 bases. V lost 8 bases, J lost 4 bases, and 9 bases stayed unmatched. The germline gives CDR1 MNHEY, CDR2 SVGAGI. The CDR3 runs 14 residues. The chain's CDR3 is CASQRNRGATEAFF. CDR3 in DNA: TGTGCCAGCCAGCGAAACAGGGGGGCCACTGAAGCTTTCTTT.

The chain is built from TRBV11-3 and TRBJ2-7; D might be TRBD2 (5 bases). Germline CDR1 is SGHNT and CDR2 is YENEEA. The CDR3 consists of 14 residues. The V end was cut by 4 bases, the J end by 2 bases, with 12 bases between. The chain's CDR3 is CASSSTRGTYEQYF. The CDR3 region has the DNA TGTGCCAGCAGCTCGACAAGAGGGACCTACGAGCAGTACTTC.

Turning to this clone: Other nucleotide sequences from this sample produce the same CDR3. The V and J genes are TRBV20-1 and TRBJ2-7, with D hard to call. The CDR3 has 11 residues. CDR1 and CDR2 (germline): DFQATT, SNEGSKA (reference sequence). V dropped 5 bases and J dropped 0 bases, with 5 bases sitting between them. CDR3 sequence reads: CSASRSYEQYF. In DNA form, the CDR3 reads TGCAGTGCTTCCCGCTCCTACGAGCAGTACTTC.

The chain has TRBV19 and TRBJ2-1, with 7 bases aligning to TRBD1. Germline lookup yields CDR1 LNHDA and CDR2 SQIVND (reference sequence). This CDR3 comprises 13 residues. The J segment lost 5 bases and the V segment lost 5 bases, leaving 3 bases of the junction unmatched. The CDR3 here is CASSSGQNNEQFF. For the CDR3, the DNA is TGTGCCAGTAGTTCGGGACAGAACAATGAGCAGTTCTTC.

This clone was seen only a few times. The chain has TRBV7-2 and TRBJ2-4; 8 bases match TRBD1. Germline V gene sequence: CDR1 SGHTA, CDR2 FQGNSA. The CDR3 covers 16 residues. V shed 4 bases, J shed 4 bases, and the junction held 9 bases outside the gene matches. The CDR3 here is CASSSSPGTGKNIQYF. CDR3 nucleotides: TGTGCCAGCAGCTCATCTCCTGGGACAGGAAAAAACATTCAGTACTTC.

V gene TRBV7-9 combines with J gene TRBJ1-6, with 8 bases identical to TRBD1. Germline CDR1 SEHNR, CDR2 FQNEAQ (reference sequence). Losses at the gene ends were 7 bases for V and 8 bases for J; bases not matched to a gene: 7. This CDR3 has 14 residues. The CDR3, as DNA: TGTGCCAGCACCCAGGCAGGGGGCGATTCACCCCTCCACTTT. This gives the protein CASTQAGGDSPLHF.

V is TRBV10-3 and J is TRBJ2-3; D not certain. The CDR3 has 12 residues. Trimming took 3 bases from V and 1 from J, leaving 2 bases between them. In germline, CDR1 is ENHRY, CDR2 SYGVKD. The CDR3 region is CAISERTDTQYF. In DNA form, the CDR3 reads TGTGCCATCAGTGAACGCACAGATACGCAGTATTTT.

The chain combines TRBV9 with TRBJ2-3; 7 nucleotides match TRBD2. V lost 4 bases to trimming and J lost 2 bases; unmatched junction nucleotides: 10. This CDR3 has 16 residues. Germline loops: CDR1 SGDLS, CDR2 YYNGEE. The CDR3 here is CASSPHPGLHTDTQYF. The DNA for the CDR3 is TGTGCCAGCAGCCCCCATCCGGGACTACACACAGATACGCAGTATTTT.

The chain has TRBV2 and TRBJ1-2; possible D gene TRBD1, 5 bases. V lost 8 bases to trimming and J lost 3 bases, with 10 bases between them. This CDR3 has 12 amino acids. Germline V CDR1 and CDR2: SNHLY, FYNNEI. The CDR3 loop reads CASRTGHYGYTF. The CDR3 region has the DNA TGTGCCAGCCGAACAGGCCACTATGGCTACACCTTC.

V gene TRBV7-3 combines with J gene TRBJ2-3, with TRBD2 as a possible D gene (5 bases). Between the trimmed V and J ends, which lost 2 bases and 5 bases, there was a span of 14 bases. Germline assignment: CDR1 SGHTA and CDR2 FQGTGA. This CDR3 has 15 amino acids. The CDR3: CASSLFGGSGDTQYF. CDR3 bases: TGTGCCAGCAGCTTATTCGGTGGGAGTGGAGATACGCAGTATTTT.

The chain recombines TRBV6-5 with TRBJ2-7, with a weak D call TRBD1 (6 bases). CDR3 length equals 14 residues. Germline CDR1 MNHEY, CDR2 SVGAGI. The ends were cut back, 4 bases at V and 6 bases at J, with 16 bases in the middle. The CDR3 loop reads CASSSSGRTAEQYF. CDR3 bases: TGTGCCAGCAGTTCCTCGGGCAGGACAGCCGAGCAGTACTTC.

This clone was seen only once. The CDR3 DNA is TGTGCCAGCAGTTACCTTCTTATAGCGGGAGAGAATGAGCAGTTCTTC. Its translation: CASSYLLIAGENEQFF. This chain links TRBV6-5 with TRBJ2-1; TRBD2 aligns across 9 bases. This CDR3 region has 16 residues. From germline, CDR1 is MNHEY and CDR2 SVGAGI. The J segment lost 7 bases and the V segment lost 2 bases, leaving 9 bases of the junction unmatched.

The V call is TRBV27, the J call TRBJ2-7, with TRBD2 as a possible D gene (6 bases). Germline V gives CDR1 MNHEY, CDR2 SMNVEV (reference sequence). Trimming shortened V by 5 bases and J by 6 bases, and 29 bases separated the two germline ends. The CDR3 has 18 amino acids. CDR3 DNA sequence: TGTGCCAGCAGTCCGAAATACGTAAGACACGGGAGTTCTTCCGAGCAGTACTTC. Its translation is CASSPKYVRHGSSSEQYF.

The V call is TRBV30, the J call TRBJ2-1, with TRBD2 identical over 11 bases. Germline V gives CDR1 GTSNPN, CDR2 SVGIG (reference sequence). V lost 2 bases, J lost 7 bases, and 13 bases stayed unmatched. The CDR3 contains 17 residues. For the CDR3, the DNA is TGTGCCTGGAGTCCAGGGGGTGGTAGCGGGAGGGTGAATGAGCAGTTCTTC. Translation: CAWSPGGGSGRVNEQFF.

V and J are TRBV29-1 and TRBJ2-7; 8 bases align to TRBD1. The CDR3 covers 13 residues. V gave up 3 bases and J gave up 7 bases; unmatched junction bases: 8. In germline, CDR1 is SQVTM, CDR2 ANQGSEA. CDR3 residues: CSVENQGAGEQYF. The CDR3 nucleotides are TGCAGCGTTGAGAACCAGGGGGCGGGGGAGCAGTACTTC.

This clone showed up just once. The chain couples TRBV5-1 to TRBJ2-3, with 7 bases fitting TRBD2. The CDR3 runs 15 residues. The V gene's germline CDR1 is SGHRS and CDR2 YFSETQ. The ends lost 4 bases at V and 0 bases at J; junction bases unmatched: 5. Here the CDR3 DNA reads TGCGCCAGCAGCGTGCAGCGGGGTAGCACAGATACGCAGTATTTT. It is translated as CASSVQRGSTDTQYF.

This chain connects TRBV6-1 to TRBJ2-5, with 9 positions matching TRBD1. The CDR3 loop spans 14 amino acids. J gave up 2 bases and V 9 bases, and 7 bases lay outside the gene matches. Looked up from germline, CDR1 is MNHNS and CDR2 is SASEGT. The CDR3: CASVTGGGQETQYF. The CDR3 DNA reads TGTGCCAGTGTGACAGGGGGTGGACAAGAGACCCAGTACTTC.

Notes on this clone: A far larger clone differs by one base, so this is likely a read error. The genes are TRBV6-5 and TRBJ2-2; D unresolved. This CDR3 has 15 amino acids. The germline V gene has CDR1 MNHEY and CDR2 SVGAGI. The CDR3 reads CASGRLQVNAGELFF. CDR3 DNA: TGTGCCAGCGGCAGGTTGCAGGTGAACGCCGGGGAGCTGTTTTTT.

The chain links TRBV28 to TRBJ1-2; maybe TRBD1 (5 bases). The germline gives CDR1 MDHEN, CDR2 SYDVKM. V was cut by 6 bases and J by 3 bases, with 17 bases left in between. The CDR3 loop spans 15 amino acids. DNA of the CDR3: TGTGCCAGCAGCTCCCCGGGAGGGACTCACTATGGCTACACCTTC. It specifies CASSSPGGTHYGYTF.